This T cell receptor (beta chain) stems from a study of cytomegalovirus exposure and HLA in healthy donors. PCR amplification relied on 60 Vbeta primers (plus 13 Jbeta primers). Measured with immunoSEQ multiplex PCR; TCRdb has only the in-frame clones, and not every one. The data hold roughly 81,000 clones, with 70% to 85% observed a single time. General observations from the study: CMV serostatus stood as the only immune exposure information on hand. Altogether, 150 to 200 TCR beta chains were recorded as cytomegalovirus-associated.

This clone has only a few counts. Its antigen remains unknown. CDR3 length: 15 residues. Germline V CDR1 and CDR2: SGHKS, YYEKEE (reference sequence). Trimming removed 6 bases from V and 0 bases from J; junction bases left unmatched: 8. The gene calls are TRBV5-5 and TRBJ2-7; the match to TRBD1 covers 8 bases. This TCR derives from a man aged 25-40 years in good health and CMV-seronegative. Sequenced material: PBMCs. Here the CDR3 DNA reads TGTGCCAGCAAAGGAAGGGACAGGAGCTCCTACGAGCAGTACTTC. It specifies CASKGRDRSSYEQYF.